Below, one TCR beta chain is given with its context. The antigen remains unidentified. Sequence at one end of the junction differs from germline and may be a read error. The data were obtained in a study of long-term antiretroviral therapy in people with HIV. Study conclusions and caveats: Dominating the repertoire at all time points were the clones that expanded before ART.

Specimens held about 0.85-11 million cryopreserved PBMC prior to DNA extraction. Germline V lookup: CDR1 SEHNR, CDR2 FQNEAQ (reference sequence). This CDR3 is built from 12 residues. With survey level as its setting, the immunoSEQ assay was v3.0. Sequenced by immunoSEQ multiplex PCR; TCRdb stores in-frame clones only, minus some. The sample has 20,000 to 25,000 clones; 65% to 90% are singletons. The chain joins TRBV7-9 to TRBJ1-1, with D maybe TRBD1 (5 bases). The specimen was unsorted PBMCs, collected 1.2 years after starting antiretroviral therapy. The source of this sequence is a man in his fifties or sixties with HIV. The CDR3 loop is CASNLGTTEAFF. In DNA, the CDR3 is TGTGCCAGCAACTTAGGGACCACTGAAGCTTTCTTT.